The 24 T cell receptor beta chains reported below all come from one sample, sequenced in a study of cytomegalovirus exposure and HLA in healthy donors. The PCR contained 60 Vbeta and 13 Jbeta primers. The method was immunoSEQ multiplex PCR; TCRdb's version includes in-frame clones alone and lacks a portion of them. This table holds about 190,000 clones, more than 65% found once. Material: PBMCs. The receptors originated from a man aged 50 to 59 in good health and CMV-seronegative.

The chain couples TRBV19 to TRBJ2-3, with 7 bases matching TRBD2. The CDR3 has 14 amino acids. Germline V gene lookup returns CDR1 LNHDA and CDR2 SQIVND (reference sequence). The V and J ends lost 3 bases and 3 bases, in that order; junction bases with no gene match: 3. Here the CDR3 reads CASSMAGVTDTQYF. The CDR3 DNA is TGTGCCAGTAGTATGGCGGGGGTGACAGATACGCAGTATTTT.

The chain couples TRBV15 to TRBJ1-5; a weak D match, TRBD1 (5 bases). The CDR3 sequence is 15 residues long. Germline V gene sequence: CDR1 LNHNV, CDR2 YYDKDF (reference sequence). V was cut by 8 bases and J by 5 bases, with 19 bases left in between. CDR3 loop: CATSSGRVGDQPQHF. The CDR3 DNA is TGTGCCACCTCCTCGGGGAGGGTGGGGGATCAGCCCCAGCATTTT.

The chain joins TRBV6-5 to TRBJ1-2, with D possibly TRBD1 on 5 matching bases. The V and J ends lost 2 bases and 3 bases respectively, with 13 bases between them. The CDR3 loop spans 15 amino acids. The germline V gene has CDR1 MNHEY and CDR2 SVGAGI. CDR3 protein: CASSYGTTGDYGYTF. CDR3 nucleotide sequence: TGTGCCAGCAGTTACGGGACTACTGGGGACTATGGCTACACCTTC.

This clone was counted a single time. The chain uses TRBV4-3 and TRBJ2-5; D perhaps matches TRBD1 (5 bases). The end of the DNA fits TRBJ2-7 better, so the J call may be wrong. The CDR3 contains 17 residues. Germline V lookup: CDR1 LGHNA, CDR2 YSLEER. CDR3 DNA sequence: TGCGCCAGCAGCCAAGAAACAGGACCCCACAACTCCTACGAGCAGTACTTC. Protein product: CASSQETGPHNSYEQYF.

The chain carries TRBV4-1 and TRBJ1-1; D perhaps matches TRBD1 (5 bases). Germline lookup yields CDR1 MGHRA and CDR2 YSYEKL. This CDR3 contains 12 residues. V was trimmed by 2 bases and J by 11 bases, leaving 12 bases between them. This CDR3 reads CASSQQGLRAFF. The CDR3 nucleotides read TGCGCCAGCAGCCAACAGGGCCTGAGGGCTTTCTTT.

The V and J genes are TRBV6-5 and TRBJ1-1; D is uncertain. Deletions cut 7 bases from V and 4 bases from J, with 16 bases between. The CDR3 length is 14 residues. Germline CDR1 reads MNHEY; CDR2 reads SVGAGI. In DNA, the CDR3 is TGTGCCAGCACCCTAGAGGGAGGCGCCACTGAAGCTTTCTTT. Residues: CASTLEGGATEAFF.

The V call is TRBV7-2, the J call TRBJ1-6; no reliable D call. CDR3 length: 16 amino acids. Trimming cost V 5 bases and J 7 bases, with 18 bases left between them. Germline assignment: CDR1 SGHTA and CDR2 FQGNSA. The CDR3 is CASSNPTARVNSPLHF. CDR3 nucleotides: TGTGCCAGCAGCAACCCGACTGCGAGGGTAAATTCACCCCTCCACTTT. The complete variable domain, with remaining parts taken from reference TRBV7-2 and TRBJ1-6, reads GAGVSQSPSNKVTEKGKDVELRCDPISGHTALYWYRQSLGQGLEFLIYFQGNSAPDKSGLPSDRFSAERTGGSVSTLTIQRTQQEDSAVYLCASSNPTARVNSPLHFGNGTRLTVT.

Here the CDR3 DNA reads TGTGCCAGCAGCTCACTAGCGGGGGGCAACACCGGGGAGCTGTTTTTT. Encoded protein: CASSSLAGGNTGELFF. The chain couples TRBV5-4 to TRBJ2-2, with TRBD2 matching over 12 bases. CDR1 and CDR2 (germline): SGHNT, YYREEE (reference sequence). Trimming removed 3 bases from V and 2 bases from J; junction bases left unmatched: 2. The CDR3 runs to 16 residues.

The chain joins TRBV11-2 to TRBJ2-5; 7 bases align to TRBD1. V gave up 3 bases and J gave up 0 bases; unmatched junction bases: 7. Germline V CDR1 and CDR2: SGHAT, FQNNGV. This CDR3 is 16 amino acids long. For the CDR3, the DNA is TGTGCCAGCAGCTTGACCGGGACAGAGTACCAAGAGACCCAGTACTTC. Encoded protein: CASSLTGTEYQETQYF.

The chain has TRBV4-1 and TRBJ1-2; D not resolved. The V gene lost 1 base and the J gene lost 7 bases, with 22 bases spanning the gap. The CDR3 runs to 17 residues. CDR1 and CDR2 from the germline V gene are MGHRA and YSYEKL. Written as DNA, the CDR3 is TGCGCCAGCAGCCAAGGCTACTCCGGGCCCCCCGAGGGTGGCTACACCTTC. This translates into CASSQGYSGPPEGGYTF.

The chain links TRBV5-1 to TRBJ2-7; 8 bases are shared with TRBD1. Per the germline V gene, CDR1 is SGHRS and CDR2 is YFSETQ. V shed 4 bases and J 6 bases; nucleotides not matched to a gene: 6. The CDR3 is made up of 13 amino acids. The CDR3 DNA sequence: TGCGCCAGCAGCCCTCGGGACAGGTTCGAGCAGTACTTC. This gives the protein CASSPRDRFEQYF.

The CDR3 DNA reads as TGCGCCAGCAGCCAAGCGGCGGGAGGGTCTCAGCCCCAGCATTTT. Protein sequence: CASSQAAGGSQPQHF. The J gene is TRBJ1-5, the V gene TRBV4-3; D unclear. CDR1 is LGHNA, CDR2 YSLEER, per germline. The CDR3 is 15 amino acids. Trimming removed 1 base at V and 6 bases at J, with 13 bases between.

The rearrangement uses TRBV28 and TRBJ1-2, with unresolved D. Germline V CDR1 and CDR2: MDHEN, SYDVKM. The length of the CDR3 is 10 residues. Trimming stripped 6 bases from V and 4 bases from J, with 3 bases between. The CDR3: CASSSYGYTF. CDR3 coding DNA: TGTGCCAGCAGCTCCTATGGCTACACCTTC.

This rearrangement joins TRBV7-9 to TRBJ2-3; the match to TRBD2 covers 9 bases. The CDR3 has 16 amino acids. Germline CDR1 and CDR2: SEHNR and FQNEAQ (reference sequence). J gave up 1 base and V 6 bases, and 8 bases lay outside the gene matches. DNA of the CDR3: TGTGCCAGCAGATCGGAGCGGGGGGATCGCACAGATACGCAGTATTTT. It codes for CASRSERGDRTDTQYF.

The CDR3 nucleotides are TGTGCCAGCAGCGCAGATACGCAGTATTTT. Encoded protein: CASSADTQYF. The chain links TRBV6-6 to TRBJ2-3; D is undetermined. V was cut by 6 bases and J by 4 bases, with 2 bases left in between. The germline gives CDR1 MNHNY, CDR2 SVGAGI (reference sequence). The CDR3 sequence is 10 residues long.

The CDR3 protein is CASSLAGRGGATETQYF. The CDR3 DNA is TGTGCCAGCAGCTTAGCAGGGCGCGGGGGGGCCACAGAGACCCAGTACTTC. The gene calls are TRBV7-2 and TRBJ2-5; 9 nucleotides match TRBD2. CDR1 and CDR2 from the germline V gene are SGHTA and FQGNSA. The CDR3 is 17 residues long. The V segment lost 0 bases and the J segment 4 bases; nucleotides outside the gene matches: 9.

J is TRBJ1-4 and V is TRBV7-9, with D unresolved. Germline CDR1 reads SEHNR; CDR2 reads FQNEAQ (reference sequence). Trimming left V 5 bases short and J 7 bases short, with 11 bases between. The CDR3 is 13 residues long. The CDR3 coding sequence is TGTGCCAGCAGCCCCCCCCTAGGTGAAAAACTGTTTTTT. This sequence encodes CASSPPLGEKLFF.

The J gene is TRBJ2-3, the V gene TRBV27, with D perhaps TRBD1 (6 bases). V lost 5 bases to trimming and J lost 3 bases, with 24 bases between them. The CDR3 consists of 18 residues. Germline V gene lookup returns CDR1 MNHEY and CDR2 SMNVEV (reference sequence). The CDR3 protein is CASSHHRVGHVATDTQYF. CDR3 DNA sequence: TGTGCCAGCAGTCACCACAGGGTAGGTCACGTCGCAACAGATACGCAGTATTTT.

V gene TRBV5-6 combines with J gene TRBJ1-1; TRBD1 matches at 7 bases. This CDR3 has 15 residues. V lost 0 bases to trimming and J lost 4 bases; unmatched junction nucleotides: 6. The germline gives CDR1 SGHDT, CDR2 YYEEEE. CDR3 nucleotides: TGTGCCAGCAGCTTGGTTGACAGGGTGAGCACTGAAGCTTTCTTT. Amino acid sequence: CASSLVDRVSTEAFF. The full variable domain, completed using reference TRBV5-6 and TRBJ1-1, is DAGVTQSPTHLIKTRGQQVTLRCSPKSGHDTVSWYQQALGQGPQFIFQYYEEEERQRGNFPDRFSGHQFPNYSSELNVNALLLGDSALYLCASSLVDRVSTEAFFGQGTRLTVV.

V is TRBV4-3 and J is TRBJ1-2; D gene unclear. Trimming cost V 4 bases and J 1 base, with 10 bases left between them. This CDR3 has 14 amino acids. From germline, CDR1 is LGHNA and CDR2 YSLEER. CDR3 coding DNA: TGCGCCAGCAGCCCCCTGCCGGGTAACTATGGCTACACCTTC. It yields the protein CASSPLPGNYGYTF.

Here the CDR3 reads CASSAGEGGYTF. The CDR3 nucleotides read TGCGCCAGCAGCGCGGGGGAGGGTGGCTACACCTTC. V and J are TRBV5-1 and TRBJ1-2, with D perhaps matching TRBD1 (5 bases). Germline-derived CDR1 and CDR2 are SGHRS and YFSETQ. Trimming cost V 4 bases and J 7 bases, with 11 bases left between them. CDR3 length: 12 amino acids.

In its sample, this clone was seen a few times. CDR3 loop: CSVDGELLNYGYTF. CDR3 DNA sequence: TGCAGCGTTGACGGGGAGTTACTTAACTATGGCTACACCTTC. The chain combines TRBV29-1 with TRBJ1-2; no reliable D call. V lost 3 bases and J 1 base, leaving 12 bases between the germline ends. The CDR3 has 14 amino acids. Germline V CDR1 and CDR2: SQVTM, ANQGSEA. Drawing the rest from reference TRBV29-1 and TRBJ1-2, the complete variable domain is SAVISQKPSRDICQRGTSLTIQCQVDSQVTMMFWYRQQPGQSLTLIATANQGSEATYESGFVIDKFPISRPNLTFSTLTVSNMSPEDSSIYLCSVDGELLNYGYTFGSGTRLTVV.

V is TRBV19 and J is TRBJ2-7; 8 bases fit TRBD2. Losses at the gene ends were 2 bases for V and 0 bases for J; bases not matched to a gene: 3. CDR1 and CDR2 from the germline V gene are LNHDA and SQIVND (reference sequence). CDR3 length equals 15 residues. The CDR3 protein is CASSIRRGDSYEQYF. The CDR3 nucleotides are TGTGCCAGTAGTATACGGCGGGGGGACTCCTACGAGCAGTACTTC.

The V and J genes are TRBV21-1 and TRBJ2-3; the D call TRBD2 from the table was never checked on the DNA. TRBV21-1 is deemed a pseudogene. The CDR3 has 16 amino acids. CDR3 in amino acids: CASDPPLAGGTDTQYF. CDR3 bases: TGTGCCAGCGACCCCCCTCTAGCGGGGGGCACAGATACGCAGTATTTT.